The next 24 T cell receptor beta chains were all read from a single sample in a study of T cell responses to AZD1222 COVID-19 vaccine. Some clones are missing from TCRdb's copy, which holds only in-frame ones; the method was immunoSEQ multiplex PCR. The top ten clones hold more than 13% of a sample with more than 85,000 clones, approximately 84% of them seen once. Sample: peripheral blood, taken 28 days after the second AZD1222 dose. These receptors were taken from an adult who received the AZD1222 COVID-19 vaccine.

This chain uses TRBV10-2 with TRBJ1-4; D is perhaps TRBD1 (6 bases). CDR3 length equals 16 residues. The germline V gene encodes CDR1 WSHSY and CDR2 SAAADI. V was cut by 3 bases and J by 0 bases, with 11 bases left in between. This chain's CDR3 is CASSDGGVATNEKLFF. The CDR3 nucleotides read TGCGCCAGCAGTGATGGGGGCGTAGCAACTAATGAAAAACTGTTTTTT.

The rearrangement uses TRBV24-1 and TRBJ2-1; 9 bases line up with TRBD2. The CDR3 is 13 amino acids. Per germline, CDR1 KGHDR and CDR2 SFDVKD. V trimming: 7 bases; J trimming: 8 bases; junction bases outside the gene matches: 5. In DNA, the CDR3 is TGTGCCACCAGGGCGGGGGGGGTCGATGAGCAGTTCTTC. This gives the protein CATRAGGVDEQFF.

V is TRBV4-1 and J is TRBJ2-2; TRBD2 agrees at 12 bases. The CDR3 has 18 amino acids. J lost 1 base, V lost 1 base, and 4 bases had no gene match. Germline assignment: CDR1 MGHRA and CDR2 YSYEKL. Here the CDR3 DNA reads TGCGCCAGCAGCCAAGGGGGACTAGCGGGCCTGAACACCGGGGAGCTGTTTTTT. This encodes CASSQGGLAGLNTGELFF.

The genes are TRBV13 and TRBJ2-3, with 8 positions matching TRBD2. This CDR3 is built from 18 residues. V lost 2 bases and J lost 0; bases outside the gene matches: 10. CDR1 is PRHDT, CDR2 FYEKMQ, per germline (reference sequence). CDR3 residues: CASSLLSLAGGSTDTQYF. CDR3 DNA: TGTGCCAGCAGCTTATTATCCCTCGCGGGGGGAAGCACAGATACGCAGTATTTT.

The chain joins TRBV24-1 to TRBJ1-5; D is uncertain. Germline V gives CDR1 KGHDR, CDR2 SFDVKD. The CDR3 covers 15 residues. V dropped 7 bases and J dropped 0 bases, with 12 bases sitting between them. CDR3 sequence reads: CATSSGYYSNQPQHF. DNA of the CDR3: TGTGCCACCAGCTCCGGGTACTATAGCAATCAGCCCCAGCATTTT.

This chain uses TRBV7-2 with TRBJ1-2; tentatively, D is TRBD1 (6 bases). The CDR3 is 15 residues long. Trimming removed 5 bases at V and 4 bases at J, with 17 bases between. Looked up from germline, CDR1 is SGHTA and CDR2 is FQGNSA. Written as DNA, the CDR3 is TGTGCCAGCAGCCCAGGGGCAATGGTGGGCTATGGCTACACCTTC. Residues: CASSPGAMVGYGYTF.

The J gene is TRBJ2-7, the V gene TRBV3-1 (or the pseudogene TRBV3-2), with unresolved D. This CDR3 comprises 13 residues. CDR1 and CDR2 (germline): LGHDT, YNNKEL (reference sequence). Deletions cut 1 base from V and 0 bases from J, with 4 bases between. CDR3 sequence reads: CASSQGNSYEQYF. As DNA, the CDR3 is TGTGCCAGCAGCCAAGGAAACTCCTACGAGCAGTACTTC.

This chain links TRBV27 with TRBJ1-4, with D tentatively TRBD1 (6 bases). CDR3 length equals 14 residues. V was cut by 5 bases and J by 8 bases, with 15 bases left in between. CDR1 is MNHEY, CDR2 SMNVEV, per germline (reference sequence). The CDR3 loop is CASSKQGLREKLFF. The CDR3 DNA reads as TGTGCCAGCAGTAAACAGGGTCTTCGGGAAAAACTGTTTTTT.

This clone has just a few counts. This chain joins TRBV2 and TRBJ1-2; maybe TRBD1 (6 bases). This CDR3 has 13 residues. Germline V gives CDR1 SNHLY, CDR2 FYNNEI. The germline V and J ends were trimmed by 6 bases and 3 bases, with 11 bases remaining between them. The CDR3 DNA is TGTGCCAGCAGGGACGGGGGCGACTATGGCTACACCTTC. It codes for CASRDGGDYGYTF.

This clone has a handful of counts. The chain has TRBV5-4 and TRBJ2-7, with a possible D match to TRBD1 (5 bases). V was shortened by 0 bases and J by 6 bases, with 13 bases between the two germline ends. From germline, CDR1 is SGHNT and CDR2 YYREEE (reference sequence). The CDR3 spans 14 residues. The CDR3 reads CASSLDRTSGEQYF. CDR3 coding DNA: TGTGCCAGCAGCTTGGACAGGACCTCGGGCGAGCAGTACTTC.

The chain links TRBV30 to TRBJ1-2; possible D gene TRBD1, 5 bases. The V and J ends lost 7 bases and 6 bases respectively, with 18 bases between them. Germline assignment: CDR1 GTSNPN and CDR2 SVGIG (reference sequence). The CDR3 consists of 13 residues. CDR3: CAFSVVQAHGYTF. CDR3 nucleotide sequence: TGTGCCTTCTCGGTCGTACAGGCCCATGGCTACACCTTC.

This clone was observed once. The rearrangement joins TRBV21-1 to TRBJ2-7; the tabulated D call, TRBD2, remains unverified against the DNA. TRBV21-1 is marked as a pseudogene. This CDR3 is 14 amino acids long. CDR3 bases: TGTGCCAGCAGCAAAGAGGAGACTCGAAGGGAGCAGTACTTC. Amino acid sequence: CASSKEETRREQYF.

The chain employs TRBV5-1 and TRBJ2-6, with a tentative D call TRBD1 (5 bases). Trimming stripped 2 bases from V and 0 bases from J, with 12 bases between. Germline-derived CDR1 and CDR2 are SGHRS and YFSETQ. The CDR3 sequence is 17 residues long. CDR3 nucleotides: TGCGCCAGCAGCTTACCCTTCAGGGTCTCTGGGGCCAACGTCCTGACTTTC. Its translation is CASSLPFRVSGANVLTF.

The CDR3 sequence: CASSQGDRGDYEQYF. In DNA form, the CDR3 reads TGTGCCAGCAGCCAGGGTGACAGGGGAGATTACGAGCAGTACTTC. V usage is TRBV3-1 (or the pseudogene TRBV3-2) and J usage is TRBJ2-7; 8 bases fit TRBD1. This CDR3 is 15 amino acids long. CDR1 and CDR2 from the germline V gene are LGHDT and YNNKEL (reference sequence). The J segment lost 4 bases and the V segment lost 3 bases, leaving 8 bases of the junction unmatched.

V and J are TRBV29-1 and TRBJ1-1; D not certain. Germline lookup yields CDR1 SQVTM and CDR2 ANQGSEA. The V end was cut by 5 bases, the J end by 2 bases, with 9 bases between. This CDR3 has 12 residues. The CDR3 coding sequence is TGCAGCGTTACCTCGACCAACACTGAAGCTTTCTTT. This encodes CSVTSTNTEAFF.

The CDR3 region is CASSFRRYGYTF. CDR3 DNA: TGTGCCAGCAGTTTTAGGCGGTATGGCTACACCTTC. V is TRBV12-3 or TRBV12-4 and J is TRBJ1-2; D gene unclear. Trimming removed 3 bases from V and 5 bases from J, with 7 bases in between. CDR3 length: 12 amino acids.

The chain combines TRBV19 with TRBJ2-1; D perhaps matches TRBD2 (5 bases). V lost 5 bases and J 10 bases, leaving 18 bases between the germline ends. Germline V gene lookup returns CDR1 LNHDA and CDR2 SQIVND (reference sequence). The CDR3 extends over 14 amino acids. For the CDR3, the DNA is TGTGCCAGTAGTCGGCTAGCCGCACCTGGGGAGCAGTTCTTC. It specifies CASSRLAAPGEQFF.

The chain combines TRBV7-9 with TRBJ1-1; D is perhaps TRBD1 (5 bases). Germline lookup yields CDR1 SEHNR and CDR2 FQNEAQ (reference sequence). Trimming shortened V by 3 bases and J by 1 base, and 9 bases separated the two germline ends. The CDR3 is 14 residues long. The CDR3 is CASSFMTENTEAFF. The CDR3, as DNA: TGTGCCAGCAGCTTCATGACAGAGAACACTGAAGCTTTCTTT.

The chain links TRBV6-2 or TRBV6-3 to TRBJ2-6; TRBD2 might be the D (6 bases). V was trimmed by 5 bases and J by 2 bases, leaving 16 bases between them. The germline CDR1 and CDR2 sequences are MNHEY and SVGEGT. The CDR3 runs 17 residues. CDR3 amino acids: CASSHPWGVPGANVLTF. The DNA for the CDR3 is TGTGCCAGCAGTCATCCGTGGGGGGTCCCTGGGGCCAACGTCCTGACTTTC.

V usage is TRBV6-5 and J usage is TRBJ2-7, with a tentative D call TRBD2 (6 bases). The CDR3 has 16 residues. V gave up 0 bases and J gave up 3 bases, with 15 bases separating them. Germline CDR1 MNHEY, CDR2 SVGAGI. CDR3 region: CASSYSWRGWNYEQYF. CDR3 DNA: TGTGCCAGCAGTTACTCGTGGCGGGGATGGAACTACGAGCAGTACTTC.

The V call is TRBV6-2 or TRBV6-3, the J call TRBJ2-1; 7 nucleotides match TRBD2. Germline V gene lookup returns CDR1 MNHEY and CDR2 SVGEGT. V lost 4 bases to trimming and J lost 9 bases; unmatched junction nucleotides: 15. The CDR3 spans 16 residues. In nucleotides, the CDR3 is TGTGCCAGCAGTTCTTCTGGCGGGAGACGTTTCGGTGAGCAGTTCTTC. It codes for CASSSSGGRRFGEQFF.

This chain uses TRBV19 with TRBJ1-5, with TRBD1 identical over 8 bases. Germline V lookup: CDR1 LNHDA, CDR2 SQIVND (reference sequence). Trimming removed 8 bases from V and 0 bases from J; junction bases left unmatched: 3. CDR3 length equals 14 residues. CDR3 DNA: TGTGCCAGTTCCGACAGGGGTAGCAATCAGCCCCAGCATTTT. This encodes CASSDRGSNQPQHF.

This rearrangement joins TRBV5-1 to TRBJ2-6, with TRBD1 as a possible D gene (5 bases). Trimming took off 4 bases at V and 0 bases at J, with 8 bases between the two ends. Germline-derived CDR1 and CDR2 are SGHRS and YFSETQ. CDR3 length: 15 residues. In DNA, the CDR3 is TGCGCCAGCAGCCTACAGGACTCTGGGGCCAACGTCCTGACTTTC. Protein product: CASSLQDSGANVLTF.

CDR3 region: CASTVTGGTDTEAFF. As DNA, the CDR3 is TGTGCCAGCACGGTTACAGGGGGTACCGACACTGAAGCTTTCTTT. The chain couples TRBV7-9 to TRBJ1-1, with 8 positions matching TRBD1. Germline CDR1 SEHNR, CDR2 FQNEAQ (reference sequence). V lost 7 bases to trimming and J lost 3 bases; unmatched junction nucleotides: 10. The CDR3 is 15 amino acids.